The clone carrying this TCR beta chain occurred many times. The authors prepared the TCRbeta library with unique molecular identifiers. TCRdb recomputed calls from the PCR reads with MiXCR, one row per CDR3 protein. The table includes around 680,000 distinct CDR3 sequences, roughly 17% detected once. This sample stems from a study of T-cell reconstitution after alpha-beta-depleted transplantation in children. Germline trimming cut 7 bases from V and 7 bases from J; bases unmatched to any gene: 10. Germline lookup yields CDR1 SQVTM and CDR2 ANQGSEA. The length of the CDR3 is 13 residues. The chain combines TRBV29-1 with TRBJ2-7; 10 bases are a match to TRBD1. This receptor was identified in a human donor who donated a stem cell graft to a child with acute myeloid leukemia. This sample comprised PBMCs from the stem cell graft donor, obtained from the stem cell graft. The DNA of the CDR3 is TGCAGCGGTTCCGTTGACAGGGGGCTTGAGCAGTACTTC. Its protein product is CSGSVDRGLEQYF.